This passage covers 24 T cell receptor beta chains from one sample sequenced in a study of T cell clonotyping in hematopoietic cell transplantation. The method was immunoSEQ multiplex PCR; TCRdb's version includes in-frame clones alone and lacks a portion of them. The sample records approximately 17,000 clones, about 71% being singletons. Material: peripheral blood mononuclear cells. The receptor set was obtained from a woman aged 60-70 years in good health. Some clones in this sample may be carry-over from other donors' samples.

The chain uses TRBV13 and TRBJ2-1; the match to TRBD2 covers 11 bases. The CDR3 consists of 15 residues. From germline, CDR1 is PRHDT and CDR2 FYEKMQ (reference sequence). The V and J ends lost 5 bases and 8 bases, in that order; junction bases with no gene match: 8. The chain's CDR3 is CASSPDPGLADEQFF. The DNA for the CDR3 is TGTGCCAGCAGCCCCGATCCGGGACTAGCGGATGAGCAGTTCTTC.

V and J are TRBV30 and TRBJ1-5, with D perhaps TRBD1 (5 bases). Germline assignment: CDR1 GTSNPN and CDR2 SVGIG (reference sequence). The ends were cut back, 0 bases at V and 5 bases at J, with 11 bases in the middle. The length of the CDR3 is 14 residues. CDR3 sequence (DNA): TGTGCCTGGAGTGTACGGGGAGGGGATCAGCCCCAGCATTTT. This translates into CAWSVRGGDQPQHF.

The chain carries TRBV7-9 and TRBJ2-5, with 8 bases aligning to TRBD1. Germline-derived CDR1 and CDR2 are SEHNR and FQNEAQ (reference sequence). The CDR3 sequence is 15 residues long. Germline trimming cut 3 bases from V and 3 bases from J; bases unmatched to any gene: 6. CDR3 in amino acids: CASSFVQGEEETQYF. The DNA for the CDR3 is TGTGCCAGCAGCTTCGTACAGGGGGAGGAAGAGACCCAGTACTTC.

J is TRBJ2-7 and V is TRBV20-1; TRBD1 might be the D (5 bases). The CDR3 length is 11 residues. Trimming removed 6 bases at V and 7 bases at J, with 13 bases between. Germline assignment: CDR1 DFQATT and CDR2 SNEGSKA (reference sequence). This CDR3 reads CSATVAGEQYF. For the CDR3, the DNA is TGCAGTGCAACAGTTGCAGGGGAGCAGTACTTC.

This chain joins TRBV10-3 and TRBJ1-5, with a possible D match to TRBD1 (6 bases). The CDR3 sequence is 12 residues long. Germline V gives CDR1 ENHRY, CDR2 SYGVKD. Deletions cut 10 bases from V and 6 bases from J, with 13 bases between. CDR3 protein: CATQGPGQPQHF. In nucleotides, the CDR3 is TGTGCCACACAGGGTCCCGGTCAGCCCCAGCATTTT.

V gene TRBV5-5 combines with J gene TRBJ2-7; D is possibly TRBD1 (5 bases). The CDR3 runs to 15 residues. CDR1 is SGHKS and CDR2 is YYEKEE in the germline V gene (reference sequence). V was clipped by 0 bases and J by 2 bases, with 12 bases between them. The CDR3 spells CASSLGQGLPYEQYF. The DNA of the CDR3 is TGTGCCAGCAGCTTGGGTCAGGGCCTTCCCTACGAGCAGTACTTC.

This clone was seen only a few times. This rearrangement joins TRBV6-5 to TRBJ2-7, with 10 bases identical to TRBD1. J gave up 2 bases and V 7 bases, and 2 bases lay outside the gene matches. The CDR3 is made up of 13 amino acids. Germline CDR1 is MNHEY and CDR2 is SVGAGI. CDR3 loop: CASKGTGAYEQYF. For the CDR3, the DNA is TGTGCCAGCAAAGGGACAGGGGCCTACGAGCAGTACTTC.

The genes are TRBV2 and TRBJ1-4; possibly TRBD1 for D (5 bases). The CDR3 runs to 12 residues. Trimming left V 6 bases short and J 7 bases short, with 9 bases between. Germline-derived CDR1 and CDR2 are SNHLY and FYNNEI. The CDR3 DNA reads as TGTGCCAGCAGGGGGGGAAGTGAAAAACTGTTTTTT. It specifies CASRGGSEKLFF.

V is TRBV5-1 and J is TRBJ1-1; no clear D. There are 14 residues in the CDR3. The germline CDR1 and CDR2 sequences are SGHRS and YFSETQ. The ends were cut back, 0 bases at V and 1 base at J, with 7 bases in the middle. The CDR3 region is CASSLVASNTEAFF. The CDR3 DNA is TGCGCCAGCAGCTTGGTCGCCTCGAACACTGAAGCTTTCTTT.

This clone has just one count. The chain carries TRBV7-9 and TRBJ2-7; TRBD1 matches at 8 bases. This CDR3 has 15 residues. Per germline, CDR1 SEHNR and CDR2 FQNEAQ (reference sequence). The J segment lost 3 bases and the V segment lost 3 bases, leaving 7 bases of the junction unmatched. CDR3 in DNA: TGTGCCAGCAGCTTCCAAGAGACAGGGGTCTACGAGCAGTACTTC. Its protein product is CASSFQETGVYEQYF. The variable domain in full, with the rest retrieved from reference TRBV7-9 and TRBJ2-7, is DTGVSQNPRHKITKRGQNVTFRCDPISEHNRLYWYRQTLGQGPEFLTYFQNEAQLEKSRLLSDRFSAERPKGSFSTLEIQRTEQGDSAMYLCASSFQETGVYEQYFGPGTRLTVT.

CDR3 bases: TGTGCCTGGAAAGGGAGATATAGCAATCAGCCCCAGCATTTT. This codes for CAWKGRYSNQPQHF. The chain joins TRBV30 to TRBJ1-5; D is unresolved. This CDR3 is built from 14 residues. Germline V CDR1 and CDR2: GTSNPN, SVGIG (reference sequence). Between the trimmed V and J ends, which lost 4 bases and 0 bases, there was a span of 10 bases.

J is TRBJ2-5 and V is TRBV4-2, with 9 bases fitting TRBD1. J lost 5 bases, V lost 1 base, and 11 bases had no gene match. The length of the CDR3 is 17 residues. CDR1 and CDR2 (germline): LGHNA, YNFKEQ. Here the CDR3 reads CASSQGLPGQGLETQYF. Written as DNA, the CDR3 is TGTGCCAGCAGCCAAGGTTTACCGGGACAGGGTTTGGAGACCCAGTACTTC.

This sequence joins TRBV29-1 and TRBJ2-3; 11 bases agree with TRBD2. Trimming cost V 4 bases and J 2 bases; bases outside gene matches: 8. The CDR3 spans 16 residues. CDR1 is SQVTM and CDR2 is ANQGSEA in the germline V gene. CDR3 sequence: CSVVTSGSPTTDTQYF. As DNA, the CDR3 is TGCAGCGTTGTCACTAGCGGGAGCCCAACCACAGATACGCAGTATTTT.

The chain recombines TRBV30 with TRBJ1-6; D unclear. V was trimmed by 4 bases and J by 10 bases, leaving 14 bases between them. The CDR3 extends over 13 amino acids. Germline V CDR1 and CDR2: GTSNPN, SVGIG (reference sequence). The CDR3, as DNA: TGTGCCTGGATGGAAGGAAATGACTCACCCCTCCACTTT. Encoded protein: CAWMEGNDSPLHF.

The CDR3 sequence is CASSPVPSISGANVLTF. DNA of the CDR3: TGCGCCAGCAGCCCCGTCCCCAGTATCTCTGGGGCCAACGTCCTGACTTTC. The V call is TRBV4-1, the J call TRBJ2-6; no clear D. CDR1 is MGHRA and CDR2 is YSYEKL in the germline V gene. The V end lost 4 bases, the J end lost 0 bases, and 13 bases lay between the germline ends. The CDR3 has 17 amino acids.

This rearrangement joins TRBV6-5 to TRBJ1-5; D is uncertain. The CDR3 spans 12 residues. Trimming stripped 6 bases from V and 7 bases from J, with 10 bases between. CDR1 is MNHEY and CDR2 is SVGAGI in the germline V gene. CDR3: CASSPLGQPQHF. The CDR3 DNA is TGTGCCAGCAGCCCTTTGGGCCAGCCCCAGCATTTT.

The genes are TRBV6-4 and TRBJ2-1; D is possibly TRBD2 (6 bases). The germline V and J ends were trimmed by 0 bases and 7 bases, with 13 bases remaining between them. This CDR3 has 15 amino acids. Germline V lookup: CDR1 MRHNA, CDR2 SNTAGT. CDR3 protein: CASSDSSGSSNEQFF. The DNA of the CDR3 is TGTGCCAGCAGTGACTCCTCCGGGAGTAGTAATGAGCAGTTCTTC.

V is TRBV29-1 and J is TRBJ2-1, with D perhaps TRBD1 (6 bases). The V and J ends lost 6 bases and 9 bases respectively, with 18 bases between them. This CDR3 has 13 amino acids. Germline V gene data show CDR1 as SQVTM and CDR2 as ANQGSEA. CDR3 sequence: CSVQRAGAGEQFF. For the CDR3, the DNA is TGCAGCGTCCAACGGGCAGGGGCGGGTGAGCAGTTCTTC.

The chain joins TRBV7-6 to TRBJ2-1; D is unresolved. The V gene's germline CDR1 is SGHVS and CDR2 FNYEAQ. Trimming took 5 bases from V and 10 from J, leaving 9 bases between them. The CDR3 extends over 11 amino acids. For the CDR3, the DNA is TGTGCCAGCAGCACCGCAGAGGAGCAGTTCTTC. It encodes CASSTAEEQFF. Variable domain in full (rest from reference TRBV7-6 and TRBJ2-1): GAGVSQSPRYKVTKRGQDVALRCDPISGHVSLYWYRQALGQGPEFLTYFNYEAQQDKSGLPNDRFSAERPEGSISTLTIQRTEQRDSAMYRCASSTAEEQFFGPGTRLTVL.

The V call is TRBV7-2, the J call TRBJ2-5, with 7 bases that match TRBD1. The V and J ends lost 3 bases and 5 bases, in that order; junction bases with no gene match: 3. The CDR3 length is 13 residues. Germline assignment: CDR1 SGHTA and CDR2 FQGNSA. CDR3 loop: CASSLRGLETQYF. CDR3 DNA sequence: TGTGCCAGCAGCTTGAGGGGGCTCGAGACCCAGTACTTC.

V usage is TRBV30 and J usage is TRBJ1-1; D unclear. The length of the CDR3 is 13 residues. CDR1 GTSNPN and CDR2 SVGIG come from the germline V gene (reference sequence). With 3 bases removed from V and 0 bases from J, the gap between germline ends came to 8 bases. The CDR3 DNA reads TGTGCCTGGAGCTCTGGGGTGAACACTGAAGCTTTCTTT. Its translation: CAWSSGVNTEAFF.

The chain links TRBV2 to TRBJ2-7; D possibly uses TRBD1 or TRBD2 (6 bases each). CDR1 SNHLY and CDR2 FYNNEI come from the germline V gene. V lost 4 bases to trimming and J lost 3 bases, with 16 bases between them. The CDR3 spans 15 residues. The CDR3, as DNA: TGTGCCAGCAGTGTGGGGGGACAAACTTTCTACGAGCAGTACTTC. Encoded protein: CASSVGGQTFYEQYF.

CDR3 region: CASSLGVRGLRNSPLHF. CDR3 sequence (DNA): TGTGCCAGCAGCTTAGGGGTACGGGGGCTTAGGAATTCACCCCTCCACTTT. V gene TRBV7-3 combines with J gene TRBJ1-6; tentative D call: TRBD1 (6 bases). The V and J ends lost 2 bases and 7 bases respectively, with 18 bases between them. The CDR3 contains 17 residues. Germline CDR1 reads SGHTA; CDR2 reads FQGTGA. The whole variable domain, filled in from reference TRBV7-3 and TRBJ1-6, reads GAGVSQTPSNKVTEKGKYVELRCDPISGHTALYWYRQSLGQGPEFLIYFQGTGAADDSGLPNDRFFAVRPEGSVSTLKIQRTERGDSAVYLCASSLGVRGLRNSPLHFGNGTRLTVT.

V usage is TRBV30 and J usage is TRBJ2-3; possible D gene TRBD2, 5 bases. The V and J ends lost 0 bases and 0 bases respectively, with 13 bases between them. There are 16 residues in the CDR3. CDR1 and CDR2 (germline): GTSNPN, SVGIG (reference sequence). The CDR3 region is CAWSVLGGSSTDTQYF. Here the CDR3 DNA reads TGTGCCTGGAGTGTACTAGGCGGCTCTAGCACAGATACGCAGTATTTT.